This TCR beta chain was documented in a study of T cell responses to AZD1222 COVID-19 vaccine. Study-wide findings and caveats: Seropositivity was recorded at baseline in only a handful of AZD1222 recipients.

With regard to this clone: Its cognate antigen is unknown.

This CDR3 region has 17 residues. V trimming: 4 bases; J trimming: 0 bases; junction bases outside the gene matches: 7. The germline V gene encodes CDR1 SGHRS and CDR2 YFSETQ. Libraries were prepared by immunoSEQ multiplex PCR; TCRdb keeps only in-frame clonotypes and omits some of them. The sample lists about 130,000 clones; 89% were seen once. The V and J genes are TRBV5-1 and TRBJ1-1; 12 nucleotides agree with TRBD1. The material sequenced was peripheral blood, taken on day 0 of AZD1222 vaccination. The clonotype originates from an adult in good health. The CDR3 is CASSGDGTGGMNTEAFF. The CDR3 nucleotides read TGCGCCAGCAGCGGGGACGGGACAGGGGGCATGAACACTGAAGCTTTCTTT.